The 14 T cell receptor beta chains below all came from one sample that was sequenced in a study of T-cell reconstitution after alpha-beta-depleted transplantation in children. Construction of the TCRbeta library involved unique molecular identifiers. TCRdb redid the calling of the PCR reads with MiXCR, one entry per CDR3 protein. This repertoire shows some 260,000 distinct CDR3 sequences, roughly a quarter found once; its top ten account for 4% to 5.5%. This material consisted of PBMCs, mostly from graft donor cells, taken 360 days after TCRalphabeta/CD19-depleted stem cell transplant. The receptors were sampled from a female patient younger than 10 who had a stem cell transplant for congenital amegakaryocytic thrombocytopenia, so the T cells may come from the graft donor.

This clonotype came up many times. The chain carries TRBV5-5 and TRBJ1-6; D may be TRBD1 (5 bases). The CDR3 is 13 amino acids. With 4 bases removed from V and 14 bases from J, the gap between germline ends came to 16 bases. Germline V gives CDR1 SGHKS, CDR2 YYEKEE (reference sequence). CDR3 nucleotide sequence: TGTGCCAGCAGCCCTACGGGGCTAGATGCCCTCCACTTT. Amino acids: CASSPTGLDALHF.

This chain joins TRBV27 and TRBJ2-1; no firm D call. Germline CDR1 MNHEY, CDR2 SMNVEV (reference sequence). The CDR3 is made up of 13 amino acids. Trimming shortened V by 2 bases and J by 7 bases, and 9 bases separated the two germline ends. CDR3 residues: CASSLPLGNEQFF. CDR3 nucleotides: TGTGCCAGCAGTTTACCCCTGGGGAATGAGCAGTTCTTC.

This clonotype was seen a handful of times. This chain links TRBV5-1 with TRBJ2-3; 14 positions match TRBD2. Germline V gene lookup returns CDR1 SGHRS and CDR2 YFSETQ. Trimming took 3 bases from V and 1 from J; bases not matched to a gene: 10. This CDR3 spans 19 amino acids. CDR3 residues: CASSYLTSGGAGGTDTQYF. The CDR3 nucleotides read TGCGCCAGCAGCTACCTGACTAGCGGGGGGGCCGGTGGCACAGATACGCAGTATTTT.

Only a few counts were recorded for this clonotype. The V call is TRBV12-3 or TRBV12-4, the J call TRBJ2-7; D is undetermined. This CDR3 spans 15 amino acids. V was cut by 4 bases and J by 0 bases, with 13 bases left in between. The CDR3: CASSWGRQSSYEQYF. CDR3 coding DNA: TGTGCCAGCAGTTGGGGTCGGCAGAGCTCCTACGAGCAGTACTTC.

This clonotype was found once. V and J are TRBV5-1 and TRBJ2-5; tentatively, D is TRBD1 or TRBD2 (6 bases each). V lost 0 bases to trimming and J lost 7 bases, with 25 bases between them. Germline loops: CDR1 SGHRS, CDR2 YFSETQ. The CDR3 is 18 amino acids. DNA of the CDR3: TGCGCCAGCAGCTTGGTTTCACGCACAGCGAGGAGGGGGTGGACCCAGTACTTC. Its translation: CASSLVSRTARRGWTQYF.

This clonotype was detected ten times or more. The V call is TRBV11-2, the J call TRBJ2-1; a weak D match, TRBD2 (6 bases). Trimming took 4 bases from V and 3 from J, leaving 10 bases between them. Germline values: CDR1 SGHAT, CDR2 FQNNGV. The CDR3 spans 14 residues. As DNA, the CDR3 is TGTGCCAGCAGCTCGGGAGTAGGCTACAATGAGCAGTTCTTC. It specifies CASSSGVGYNEQFF.

This clonotype was observed a handful of times. The CDR3 nucleotides read TGTGCCACCAGTGATTTGGATAGCGCAGATACGCAGTATTTT. Residues: CATSDLDSADTQYF. The chain joins TRBV24-1 to TRBJ2-3; D possibly corresponds to TRBD2 (5 bases). The CDR3 loop spans 14 amino acids. V gave up 0 bases and J gave up 4 bases, with 7 bases separating them. The V gene's germline CDR1 is KGHDR and CDR2 SFDVKD.

J is TRBJ2-5 and V is TRBV4-1; 7 positions match TRBD2. The CDR3 loop spans 14 amino acids. Trimming removed 1 base from V and 7 bases from J; junction bases left unmatched: 6. CDR1 is MGHRA, CDR2 YSYEKL, per germline. CDR3 DNA: TGCGCCAGCAGCCAAGGGGGAGGGACTGGGACCCAGTACTTC. Translation: CASSQGGGTGTQYF.

This clonotype was found a few times. The chain is built from TRBV18 and TRBJ1-1; 11 bases match TRBD1. There are 15 residues in the CDR3. CDR1 and CDR2 from the germline V gene are KGHSH and LQKENI. V shed 4 bases, J shed 5 bases, and the junction held 6 bases outside the gene matches. DNA of the CDR3: TGTGCCAGCTCACTCGCGGACAGGGGGCTGACTGAAGCTTTCTTT. This translates into CASSLADRGLTEAFF.

In its sample, this clonotype was seen a few times. V and J are TRBV19 and TRBJ2-7; the match to TRBD2 covers 9 bases. Germline CDR1 LNHDA, CDR2 SQIVND (reference sequence). The V and J ends lost 10 bases and 1 base, in that order; junction bases with no gene match: 8. The CDR3 sequence is 14 residues long. The CDR3 DNA reads TGTGCCAACTTTATAGCGGGAGTATCCTACGAGCAGTACTTC. Residues: CANFIAGVSYEQYF.

There are a few counts of this clonotype. V and J are TRBV6-5 and TRBJ1-1; D not certain. The CDR3 contains 17 residues. The germline V gene has CDR1 MNHEY and CDR2 SVGAGI. V dropped 4 bases and J dropped 1 base, with 19 bases sitting between them. For the CDR3, the DNA is TGTGCCAGCAGTTCGCCGGGCCTTCCCGCGGGGAACACTGAAGCTTTCTTT. Translation: CASSSPGLPAGNTEAFF.

The chain recombines TRBV7-2 with TRBJ2-1; TRBD2 agrees at 12 bases. CDR1 is SGHTA and CDR2 is FQGNSA in the germline V gene. The CDR3 totals 15 residues. With 5 bases clipped from V and 8 bases from J, the junction kept 7 bases outside the gene matches. The DNA of the CDR3 is TGTGCCAGCAGCATCCCTAGCGGGGGGGCCCATGAGCAGTTCTTC. It specifies CASSIPSGGAHEQFF.

This clonotype was counted ten times or more. The chain links TRBV4-1 to TRBJ2-3; TRBD2 might be the D (6 bases). The V gene's germline CDR1 is MGHRA and CDR2 YSYEKL. Trimming removed 4 bases at V and 5 bases at J, with 19 bases between. CDR3 length: 16 residues. CDR3 nucleotides: TGCGCCAGCAGCCGGATGGACTCATGGCGGGGAGATACGCAGTATTTT. It yields the protein CASSRMDSWRGDTQYF.

V gene TRBV20-1 combines with J gene TRBJ2-7; TRBD2 is a possible D gene (6 bases). This CDR3 comprises 15 residues. Germline V gene lookup returns CDR1 DFQATT and CDR2 SNEGSKA (reference sequence). V was shortened by 2 bases and J by 5 bases, with 19 bases between the two germline ends. CDR3 in DNA: TGCAGTGCTAGACCCCGGGACTGGCTTTTGGACGAGCAGTACTTC. Protein sequence: CSARPRDWLLDEQYF.